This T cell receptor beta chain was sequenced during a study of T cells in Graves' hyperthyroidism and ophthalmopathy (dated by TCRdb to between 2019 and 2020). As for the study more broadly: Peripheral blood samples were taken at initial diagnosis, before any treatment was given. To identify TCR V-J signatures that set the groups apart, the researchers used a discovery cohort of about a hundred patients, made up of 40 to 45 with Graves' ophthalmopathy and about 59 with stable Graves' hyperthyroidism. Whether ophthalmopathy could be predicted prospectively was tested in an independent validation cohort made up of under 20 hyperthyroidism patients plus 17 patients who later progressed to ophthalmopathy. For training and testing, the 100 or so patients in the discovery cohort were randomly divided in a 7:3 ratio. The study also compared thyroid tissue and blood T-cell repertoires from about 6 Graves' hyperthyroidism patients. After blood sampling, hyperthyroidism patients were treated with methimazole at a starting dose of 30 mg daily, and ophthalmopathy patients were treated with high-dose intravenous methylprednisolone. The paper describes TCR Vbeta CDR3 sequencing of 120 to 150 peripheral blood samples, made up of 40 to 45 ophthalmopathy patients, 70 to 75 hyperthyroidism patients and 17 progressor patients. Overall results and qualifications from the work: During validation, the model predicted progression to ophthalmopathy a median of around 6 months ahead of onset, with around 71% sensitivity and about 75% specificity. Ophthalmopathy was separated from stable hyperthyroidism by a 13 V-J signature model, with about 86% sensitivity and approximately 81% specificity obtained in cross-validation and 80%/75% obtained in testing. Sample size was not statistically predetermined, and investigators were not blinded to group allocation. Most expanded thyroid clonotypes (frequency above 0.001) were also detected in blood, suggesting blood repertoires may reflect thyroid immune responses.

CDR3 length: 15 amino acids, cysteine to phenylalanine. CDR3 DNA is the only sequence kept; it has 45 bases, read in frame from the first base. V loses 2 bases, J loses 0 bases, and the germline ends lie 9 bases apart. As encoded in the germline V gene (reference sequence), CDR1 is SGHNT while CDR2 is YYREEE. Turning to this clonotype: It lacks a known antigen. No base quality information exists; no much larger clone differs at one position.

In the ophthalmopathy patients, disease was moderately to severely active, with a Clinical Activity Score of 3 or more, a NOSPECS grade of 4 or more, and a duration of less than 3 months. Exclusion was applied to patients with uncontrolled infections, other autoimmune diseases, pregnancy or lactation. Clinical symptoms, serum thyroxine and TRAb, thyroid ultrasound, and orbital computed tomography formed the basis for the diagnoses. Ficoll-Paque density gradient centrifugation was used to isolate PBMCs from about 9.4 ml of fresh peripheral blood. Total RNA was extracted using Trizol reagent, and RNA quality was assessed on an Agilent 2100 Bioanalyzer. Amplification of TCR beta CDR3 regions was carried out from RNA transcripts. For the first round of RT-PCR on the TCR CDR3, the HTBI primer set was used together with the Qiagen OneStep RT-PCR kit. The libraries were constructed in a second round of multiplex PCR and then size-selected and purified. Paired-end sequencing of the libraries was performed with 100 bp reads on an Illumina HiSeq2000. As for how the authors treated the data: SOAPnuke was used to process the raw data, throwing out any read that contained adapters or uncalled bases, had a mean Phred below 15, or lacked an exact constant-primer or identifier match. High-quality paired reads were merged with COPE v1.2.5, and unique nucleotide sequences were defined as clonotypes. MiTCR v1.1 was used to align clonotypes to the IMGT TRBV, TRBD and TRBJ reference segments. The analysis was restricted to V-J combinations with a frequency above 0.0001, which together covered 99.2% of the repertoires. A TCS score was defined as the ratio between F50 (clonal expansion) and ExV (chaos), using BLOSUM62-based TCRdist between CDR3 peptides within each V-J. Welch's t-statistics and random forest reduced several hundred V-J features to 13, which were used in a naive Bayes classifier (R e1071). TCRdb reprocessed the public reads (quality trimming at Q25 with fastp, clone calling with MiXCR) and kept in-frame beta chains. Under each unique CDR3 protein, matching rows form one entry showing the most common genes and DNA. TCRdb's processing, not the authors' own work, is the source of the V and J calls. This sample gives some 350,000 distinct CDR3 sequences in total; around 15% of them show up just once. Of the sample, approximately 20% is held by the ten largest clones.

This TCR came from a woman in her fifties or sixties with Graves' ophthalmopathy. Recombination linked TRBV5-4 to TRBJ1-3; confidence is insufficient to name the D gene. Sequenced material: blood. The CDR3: CASSFGVSSGNTIYF. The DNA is TGTGCCAGCAGCTTCGGGGTCTCCTCTGGAAACACCATATATTTT.